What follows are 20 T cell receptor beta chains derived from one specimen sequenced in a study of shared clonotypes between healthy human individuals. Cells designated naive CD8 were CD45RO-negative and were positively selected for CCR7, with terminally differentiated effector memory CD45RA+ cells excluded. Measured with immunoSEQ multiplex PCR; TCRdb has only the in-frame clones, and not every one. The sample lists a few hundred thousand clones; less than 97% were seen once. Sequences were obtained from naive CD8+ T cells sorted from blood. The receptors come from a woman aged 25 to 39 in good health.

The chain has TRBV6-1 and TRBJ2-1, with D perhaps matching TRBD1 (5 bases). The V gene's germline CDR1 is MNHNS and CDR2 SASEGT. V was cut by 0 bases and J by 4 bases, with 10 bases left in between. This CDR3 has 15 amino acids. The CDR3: CASSEAGLGYNEQFF. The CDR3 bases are TGTGCCAGCAGTGAAGCGGGGCTAGGGTACAATGAGCAGTTCTTC.

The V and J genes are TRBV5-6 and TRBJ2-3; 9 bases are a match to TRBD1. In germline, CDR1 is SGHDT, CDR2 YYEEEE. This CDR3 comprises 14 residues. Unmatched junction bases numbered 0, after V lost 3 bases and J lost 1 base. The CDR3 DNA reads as TGTGCCAGCAGCTGGGACAGGGGCACAGATACGCAGTATTTT. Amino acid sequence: CASSWDRGTDTQYF.

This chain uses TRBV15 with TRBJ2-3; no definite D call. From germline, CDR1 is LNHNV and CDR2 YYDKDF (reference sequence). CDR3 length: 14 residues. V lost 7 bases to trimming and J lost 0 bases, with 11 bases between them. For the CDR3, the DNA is TGTGCCACCACGCTTAGCCGAAGCACAGATACGCAGTATTTT. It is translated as CATTLSRSTDTQYF.

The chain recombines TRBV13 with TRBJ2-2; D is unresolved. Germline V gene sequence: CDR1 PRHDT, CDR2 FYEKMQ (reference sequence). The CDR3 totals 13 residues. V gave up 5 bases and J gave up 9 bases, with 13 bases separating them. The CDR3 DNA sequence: TGTGCCAGCAGCCTGGACCTTACCCGGGAGCTGTTTTTT. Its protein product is CASSLDLTRELFF.

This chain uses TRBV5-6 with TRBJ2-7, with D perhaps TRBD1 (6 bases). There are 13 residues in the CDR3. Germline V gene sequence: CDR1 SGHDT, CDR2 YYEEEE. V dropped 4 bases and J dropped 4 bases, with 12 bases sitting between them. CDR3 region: CASSPGQLYEQYF. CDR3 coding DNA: TGTGCCAGCAGCCCCGGACAGCTTTACGAGCAGTACTTC.

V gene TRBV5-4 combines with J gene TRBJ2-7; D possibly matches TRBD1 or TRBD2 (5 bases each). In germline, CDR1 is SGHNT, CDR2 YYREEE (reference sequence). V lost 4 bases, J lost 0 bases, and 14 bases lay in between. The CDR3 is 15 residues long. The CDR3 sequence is CASSGTDPASYEQYF. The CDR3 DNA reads TGTGCCAGCAGCGGGACCGACCCTGCCTCCTACGAGCAGTACTTC.

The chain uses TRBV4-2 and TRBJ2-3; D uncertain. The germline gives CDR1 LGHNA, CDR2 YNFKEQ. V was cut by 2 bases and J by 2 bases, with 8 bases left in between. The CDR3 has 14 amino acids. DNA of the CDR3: TGTGCCAGCAGCCAATTACCTCACACAGATACGCAGTATTTT. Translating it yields CASSQLPHTDTQYF.

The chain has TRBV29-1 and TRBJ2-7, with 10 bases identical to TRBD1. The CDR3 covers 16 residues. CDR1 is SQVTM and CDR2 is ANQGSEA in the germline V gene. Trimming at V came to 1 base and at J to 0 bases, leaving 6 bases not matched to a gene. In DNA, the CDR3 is TGCAGCGTTGAAGTTTTGGGACAGGGGTCCTCCTACGAGCAGTACTTC. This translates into CSVEVLGQGSSYEQYF.

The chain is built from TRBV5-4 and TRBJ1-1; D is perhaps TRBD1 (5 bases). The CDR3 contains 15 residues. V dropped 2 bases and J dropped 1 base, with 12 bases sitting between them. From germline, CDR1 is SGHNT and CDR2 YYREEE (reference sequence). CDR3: CASSLMDNWNTEAFF. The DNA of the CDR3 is TGTGCCAGCAGCTTAATGGACAATTGGAACACTGAAGCTTTCTTT.

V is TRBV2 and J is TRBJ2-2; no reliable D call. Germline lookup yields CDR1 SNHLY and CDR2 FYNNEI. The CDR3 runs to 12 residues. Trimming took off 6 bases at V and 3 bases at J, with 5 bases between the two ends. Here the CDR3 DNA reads TGTGCCAGCAGGGCAGACACCGGGGAGCTGTTTTTT. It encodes CASRADTGELFF.

The CDR3 here is CASSPTSGKETQYF. CDR3 nucleotide sequence: TGTGCCAGCAGCCCCACTAGCGGGAAAGAGACCCAGTACTTC. J is TRBJ2-5 and V is TRBV13; TRBD2 matches 10 bases. The CDR3 length is 14 residues. Unmatched junction bases numbered 3, after V lost 5 bases and J lost 3 bases. Germline CDR1 and CDR2: PRHDT and FYEKMQ (reference sequence).

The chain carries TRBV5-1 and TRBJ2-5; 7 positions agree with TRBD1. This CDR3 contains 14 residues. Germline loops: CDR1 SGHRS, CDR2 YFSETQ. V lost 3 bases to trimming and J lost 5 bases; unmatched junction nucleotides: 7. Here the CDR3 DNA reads TGCGCCAGCAGCTCTCCGACAGGGACGGAGACCCAGTACTTC. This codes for CASSSPTGTETQYF.

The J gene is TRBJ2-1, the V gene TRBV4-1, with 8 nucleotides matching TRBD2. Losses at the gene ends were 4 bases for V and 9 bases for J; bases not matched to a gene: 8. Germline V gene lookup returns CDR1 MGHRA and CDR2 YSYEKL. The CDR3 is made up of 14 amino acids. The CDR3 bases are TGCGCCAGCAGCCCGCCGAGCGGGAGAGGTGAGCAGTTCTTC. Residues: CASSPPSGRGEQFF.

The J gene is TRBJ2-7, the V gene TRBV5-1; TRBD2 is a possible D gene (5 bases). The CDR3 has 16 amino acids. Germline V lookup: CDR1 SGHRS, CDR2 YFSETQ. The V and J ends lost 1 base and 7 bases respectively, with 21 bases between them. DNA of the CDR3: TGCGCCAGCAGCTTGCTGGCGGGCGGACCCCCGGAGGAGCAGTACTTC. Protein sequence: CASSLLAGGPPEEQYF.

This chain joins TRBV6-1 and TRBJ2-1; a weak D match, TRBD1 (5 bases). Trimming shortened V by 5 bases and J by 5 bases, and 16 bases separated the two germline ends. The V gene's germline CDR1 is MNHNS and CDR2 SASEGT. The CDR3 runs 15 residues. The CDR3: CASSPGKTINNEQFF. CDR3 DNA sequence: TGTGCCAGCAGTCCAGGGAAGACAATTAACAATGAGCAGTTCTTC.

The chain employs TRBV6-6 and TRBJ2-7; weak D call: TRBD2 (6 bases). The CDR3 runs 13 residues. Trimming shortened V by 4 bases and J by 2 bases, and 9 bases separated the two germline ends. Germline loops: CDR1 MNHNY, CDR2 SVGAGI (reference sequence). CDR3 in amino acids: CASSLGLTYEQYF. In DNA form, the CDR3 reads TGTGCCAGCAGTTTGGGACTCACCTACGAGCAGTACTTC.

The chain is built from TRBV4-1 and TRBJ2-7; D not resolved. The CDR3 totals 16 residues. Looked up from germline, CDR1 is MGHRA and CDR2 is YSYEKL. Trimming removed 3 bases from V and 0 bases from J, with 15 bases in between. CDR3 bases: TGCGCCAGCAGCCAGGACCCCGGCGGACCCTCCTACGAGCAGTACTTC. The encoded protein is CASSQDPGGPSYEQYF.

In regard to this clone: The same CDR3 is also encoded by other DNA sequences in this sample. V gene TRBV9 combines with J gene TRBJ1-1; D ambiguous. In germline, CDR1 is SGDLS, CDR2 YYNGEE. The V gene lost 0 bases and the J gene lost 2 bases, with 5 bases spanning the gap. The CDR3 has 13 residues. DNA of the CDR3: TGTGCCAGCAGCGTAGCGGGCAACACTGAAGCTTTCTTT. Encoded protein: CASSVAGNTEAFF. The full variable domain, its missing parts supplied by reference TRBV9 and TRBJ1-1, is DSGVTQTPKHLITATGQRVTLRCSPRSGDLSVYWYQQSLDQGLQFLIQYYNGEERAKGNILERFSAQQFPDLHSELNLSSLELGDSALYFCASSVAGNTEAFFGQGTRLTVV.

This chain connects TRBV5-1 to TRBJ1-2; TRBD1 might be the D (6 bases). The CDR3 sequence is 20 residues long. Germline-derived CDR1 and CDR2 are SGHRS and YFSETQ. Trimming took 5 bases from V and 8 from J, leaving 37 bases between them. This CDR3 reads CASSLSFRGSGTPESRGYTF. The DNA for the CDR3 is TGCGCCAGCAGTCTTTCATTCCGGGGGTCCGGGACACCCGAGTCAAGGGGCTACACCTTC.

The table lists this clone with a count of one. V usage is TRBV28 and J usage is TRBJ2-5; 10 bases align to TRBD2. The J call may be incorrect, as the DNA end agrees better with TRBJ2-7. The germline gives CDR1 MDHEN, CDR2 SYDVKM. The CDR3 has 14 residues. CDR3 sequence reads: CASSLAGEQNEQYF. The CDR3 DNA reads TGTGCCAGCAGCCTAGCGGGAGAGCAAAACGAGCAGTACTTC.